This is a list of T cell receptor beta chains from one sample in a study of beta chain features in type 1 diabetes. The repertoire was sequenced with immunoSEQ multiplex PCR; TCRdb's copy has only in-frame clones and lacks some. In the table there are about 150,000 clones, approximately 8% of which are singletons. The specimen sequenced was central memory CD4+ T cells from blood. These receptors came from a woman aged 40 to 50 with type 1 diabetes. CDR3s leave out the opening cysteine and the closing phenylalanine or tryptophan. The D gene is left open where the match is weak.

d_gene: .
v_gene: TRBV7-3
j_gene: TRBJ1-1
CDR3aa: ASSSDRNTEAF

d_gene: .
v_gene: TRBV20-1
j_gene: TRBJ1-2
CDR3aa: SASSGGGYT

d_gene: TRBD1
v_gene: TRBV6-6
j_gene: TRBJ1-1
CDR3aa: ASSTRTGVAF

d_gene: .
v_gene: TRBV7-2
j_gene: TRBJ2-1
CDR3aa: ASSLNFQGGEQF

d_gene: .
v_gene: TRBV7-9
j_gene: TRBJ2-1
CDR3aa: ASSLWLEQF

d_gene: .
v_gene: TRBV18
j_gene: TRBJ2-7
CDR3aa: ASSPRTRGEQY

d_gene: .
v_gene: TRBV18
j_gene: TRBJ2-7
CDR3aa: ASKDTYEQY

d_gene: .
v_gene: TRBV30
j_gene: TRBJ2-7
CDR3aa: AWSPGAYEQY

d_gene: .
v_gene: TRBV28
j_gene: TRBJ1-2
CDR3aa: ASSYSGYGYT

d_gene: TRBD1
v_gene: TRBV7-7
j_gene: TRBJ2-7
CDR3aa: ASSPSGTGGEQY

d_gene: TRBD1
v_gene: TRBV5-4
j_gene: TRBJ1-4
CDR3aa: ASRQQGASEKLF

d_gene: .
v_gene: TRBV10-3
j_gene: TRBJ2-5
CDR3aa: AISVEGQTQY

d_gene: TRBD1
v_gene: TRBV7-9
j_gene: TRBJ2-5
CDR3aa: ASSSDRASETQY

d_gene: .
v_gene: TRBV27
j_gene: TRBJ2-7
CDR3aa: ASSLAGSSYEQY

d_gene: TRBD1
v_gene: TRBV11-3
j_gene: TRBJ2-2
CDR3aa: ASSLGEQGAGELF

d_gene: .
v_gene: TRBV5-1
j_gene: TRBJ2-7
CDR3aa: ASRLTGISYEQY

d_gene: TRBD1
v_gene: TRBV2
j_gene: TRBJ2-7
CDR3aa: ASRTGTGGAYEQY

d_gene: .
v_gene: TRBV18
j_gene: TRBJ1-1
CDR3aa: ASSPRQVEGNTEAF

d_gene: TRBD1
v_gene: TRBV5-5
j_gene: TRBJ1-2
CDR3aa: ASKGQEGGGYT

d_gene: .
v_gene: TRBV5-6
j_gene: TRBJ1-1
CDR3aa: ASSLVASWSTEAF

d_gene: .
v_gene: TRBV7-2
j_gene: TRBJ2-1
CDR3aa: ASSPSPVNEQF

d_gene: TRBD2
v_gene: TRBV30
j_gene: .
CDR3aa: AWRLAGGYEQY

d_gene: TRBD2
v_gene: TRBV9
j_gene: TRBJ2-3
CDR3aa: ASSPTGTRSADTQY

d_gene: .
v_gene: TRBV2
j_gene: TRBJ2-7
CDR3aa: ASGKGQGLYEQY

d_gene: .
v_gene: TRBV19
j_gene: TRBJ1-1
CDR3aa: ATLGRVNTEAF

d_gene: TRBD1
v_gene: TRBV2
j_gene: TRBJ2-2
CDR3aa: ASRLTGISAGELF

d_gene: .
v_gene: TRBV9
j_gene: TRBJ1-3
CDR3aa: ASSRQFSGNTIY

d_gene: .
v_gene: TRBV27
j_gene: TRBJ1-6
CDR3aa: ASSQQNSYNSPLH

d_gene: TRBD1
v_gene: TRBV2
j_gene: TRBJ1-2
CDR3aa: ASKEGARNYGYT

d_gene: TRBD2
v_gene: TRBV30
j_gene: TRBJ2-7
CDR3aa: AWSIGGSLSYEQY

d_gene: .
v_gene: TRBV29-1
j_gene: TRBJ2-3
CDR3aa: SGNRAGTTDTQY

d_gene: TRBD1
v_gene: TRBV7-8
j_gene: TRBJ2-3
CDR3aa: ASSLDRGDTQY

d_gene: .
v_gene: TRBV15
j_gene: TRBJ1-4
CDR3aa: ATSPPGEKLF

d_gene: .
v_gene: TRBV6-1
j_gene: TRBJ1-4
CDR3aa: ASSEARGGVEKLF

d_gene: .
v_gene: TRBV5-8
j_gene: TRBJ1-2
CDR3aa: ASSLEGNRESH

d_gene: TRBD1
v_gene: TRBV19
j_gene: TRBJ1-2
CDR3aa: ASSIPDRVGYT

d_gene: .
v_gene: TRBV15
j_gene: TRBJ1-2
CDR3aa: ATSRDELGRGAYGYT

d_gene: TRBD1
v_gene: TRBV5-4
j_gene: TRBJ1-4
CDR3aa: ASSLARGQGEKLF

d_gene: TRBD2
v_gene: TRBV4-3
j_gene: TRBJ2-7
CDR3aa: ASSSISGSSYEQY

d_gene: TRBD1
v_gene: TRBV5-4
j_gene: TRBJ2-2
CDR3aa: ASSFPPGQGNTGELF

d_gene: .
v_gene: TRBV2
j_gene: TRBJ2-4
CDR3aa: ASSEQPGDIQY

d_gene: TRBD1
v_gene: TRBV5-4
j_gene: TRBJ2-3
CDR3aa: ASSRGQSSTDTQY

d_gene: .
v_gene: TRBV7-2
j_gene: TRBJ1-5
CDR3aa: ASSLGRGDQPQH

d_gene: TRBD2
v_gene: TRBV10-3
j_gene: TRBJ2-7
CDR3aa: AISGGGEQY

d_gene: TRBD2
v_gene: TRBV11-2
j_gene: TRBJ2-5
CDR3aa: ASSLVEGGGGETQY

d_gene: .
v_gene: TRBV7-6
j_gene: TRBJ2-7
CDR3aa: ASSLVAYEQY

d_gene: TRBD1
v_gene: TRBV18
j_gene: TRBJ1-2
CDR3aa: ASSGQARDYGYT

d_gene: TRBD2
v_gene: TRBV6-6
j_gene: TRBJ2-5
CDR3aa: ASTRGEGETQY

d_gene: TRBD2
v_gene: TRBV11-2
j_gene: TRBJ2-5
CDR3aa: ASSWTGLARRETQY

d_gene: .
v_gene: TRBV5-6
j_gene: TRBJ1-1
CDR3aa: ASSLGTGGSSEAF

d_gene: TRBD1
v_gene: TRBV6-6
j_gene: TRBJ2-7
CDR3aa: ASHTGGQSYEQY

d_gene: .
v_gene: TRBV18
j_gene: TRBJ1-1
CDR3aa: ASSPDRLNTEAF

d_gene: TRBD2
v_gene: TRBV7-2
j_gene: TRBJ2-5
CDR3aa: ASSLTSGQETQY

d_gene: TRBD2
v_gene: TRBV4-1
j_gene: TRBJ2-1
CDR3aa: ASSQGLADNEQF

d_gene: .
v_gene: TRBV7-9
j_gene: TRBJ1-1
CDR3aa: ASSLAQNTEAF

d_gene: .
v_gene: TRBV4-2
j_gene: TRBJ2-7
CDR3aa: ASSQGAGGFNEQY